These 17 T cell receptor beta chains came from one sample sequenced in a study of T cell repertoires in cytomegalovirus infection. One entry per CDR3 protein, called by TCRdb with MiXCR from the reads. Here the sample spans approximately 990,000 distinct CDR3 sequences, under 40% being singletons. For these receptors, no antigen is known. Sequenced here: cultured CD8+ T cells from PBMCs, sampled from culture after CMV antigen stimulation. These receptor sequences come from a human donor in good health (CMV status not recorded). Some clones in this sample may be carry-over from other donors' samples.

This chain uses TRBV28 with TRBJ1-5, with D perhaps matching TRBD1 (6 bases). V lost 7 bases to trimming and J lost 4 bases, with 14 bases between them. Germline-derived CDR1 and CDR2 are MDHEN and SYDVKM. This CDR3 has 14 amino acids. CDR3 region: CASTIGGGNQPQHF. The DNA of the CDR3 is TGTGCCAGCACCATAGGGGGAGGGAATCAGCCCCAGCATTTT.

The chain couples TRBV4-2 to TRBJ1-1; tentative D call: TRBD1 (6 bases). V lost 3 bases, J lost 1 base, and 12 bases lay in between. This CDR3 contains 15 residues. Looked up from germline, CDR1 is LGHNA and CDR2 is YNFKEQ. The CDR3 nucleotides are TGTGCCAGCAGCCACGAGACGGGACAGAACACTGAAGCTTTCTTT. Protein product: CASSHETGQNTEAFF.

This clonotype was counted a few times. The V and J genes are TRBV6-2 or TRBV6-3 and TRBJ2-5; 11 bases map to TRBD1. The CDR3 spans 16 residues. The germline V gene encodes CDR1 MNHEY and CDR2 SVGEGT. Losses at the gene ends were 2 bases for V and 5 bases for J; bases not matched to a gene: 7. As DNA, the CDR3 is TGTGCCAGCAGTTACATAGGACAGGGGGCTGGTGAGACCCAGTACTTC. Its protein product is CASSYIGQGAGETQYF.

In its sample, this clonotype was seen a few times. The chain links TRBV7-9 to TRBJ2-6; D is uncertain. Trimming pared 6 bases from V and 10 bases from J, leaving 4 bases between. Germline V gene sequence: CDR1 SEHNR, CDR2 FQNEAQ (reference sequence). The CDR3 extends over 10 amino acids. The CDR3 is CASSRNVLTF. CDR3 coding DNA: TGTGCCAGCAGTCGGAACGTCCTGACTTTC.

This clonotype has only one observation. The CDR3 DNA follows: TGTGCCAGCAGTGAATGGCATACGGGGGCTGGAAACACCATATATTTT. Translation: CASSEWHTGAGNTIYF. The chain has TRBV25-1 and TRBJ1-3, with TRBD1 as a possible D gene (5 bases). There are 16 residues in the CDR3. From germline, CDR1 is MGHDK and CDR2 SYGVNS. V shed 1 base and J shed 2 bases, with 12 bases lying between them.

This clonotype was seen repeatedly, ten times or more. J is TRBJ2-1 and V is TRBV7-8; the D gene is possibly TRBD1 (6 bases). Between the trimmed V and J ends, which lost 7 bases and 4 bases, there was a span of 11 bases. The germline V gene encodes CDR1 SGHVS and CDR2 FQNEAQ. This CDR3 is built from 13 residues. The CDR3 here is CASTGTLYNEQFF. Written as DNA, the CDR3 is TGTGCCAGCACCGGGACACTATACAATGAGCAGTTCTTC.

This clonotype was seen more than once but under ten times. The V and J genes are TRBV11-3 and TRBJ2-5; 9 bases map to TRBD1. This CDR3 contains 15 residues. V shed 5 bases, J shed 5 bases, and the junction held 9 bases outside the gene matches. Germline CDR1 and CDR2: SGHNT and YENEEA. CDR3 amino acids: CASSDRDRAPETQYF. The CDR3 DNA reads TGTGCCAGCAGCGACCGGGACAGGGCCCCGGAGACCCAGTACTTC.

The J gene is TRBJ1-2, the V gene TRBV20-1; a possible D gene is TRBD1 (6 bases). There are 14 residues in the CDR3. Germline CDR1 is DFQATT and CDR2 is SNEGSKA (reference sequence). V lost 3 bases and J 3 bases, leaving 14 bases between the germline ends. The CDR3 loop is CSASFRGLYYGYTF. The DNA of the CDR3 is TGCAGTGCTAGTTTCAGGGGTCTTTACTATGGCTACACCTTC.

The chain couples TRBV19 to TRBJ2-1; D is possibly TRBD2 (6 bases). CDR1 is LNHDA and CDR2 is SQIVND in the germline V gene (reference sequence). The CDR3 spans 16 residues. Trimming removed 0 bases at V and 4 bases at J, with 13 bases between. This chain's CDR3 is CASSIDGGSAYNEQFF. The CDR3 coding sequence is TGTGCCAGTAGTATAGACGGGGGATCCGCTTACAATGAGCAGTTCTTC. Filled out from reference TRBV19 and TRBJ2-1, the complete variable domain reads DGGITQSPKYLFRKEGQNVTLSCEQNLNHDAMYWYRQDPGQGLRLIYYSQIVNDFQKGDIAEGYSVSREKKESFPLTVTSAQKNPTAFYLCASSIDGGSAYNEQFFGPGTRLTVL.

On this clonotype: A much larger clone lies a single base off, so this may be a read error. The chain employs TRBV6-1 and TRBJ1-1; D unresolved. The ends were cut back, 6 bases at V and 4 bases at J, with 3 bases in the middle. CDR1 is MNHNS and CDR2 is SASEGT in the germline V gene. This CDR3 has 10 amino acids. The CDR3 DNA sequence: TGTGCCAGCAGGGCCACTGAAGCTTTCTTT. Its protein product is CASRATEAFF.

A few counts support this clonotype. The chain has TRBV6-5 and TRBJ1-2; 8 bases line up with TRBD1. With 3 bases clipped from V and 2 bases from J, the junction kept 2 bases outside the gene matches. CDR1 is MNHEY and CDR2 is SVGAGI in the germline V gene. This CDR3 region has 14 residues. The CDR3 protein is CASSYPGGNYGYTF. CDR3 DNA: TGTGCCAGCAGTTATCCAGGGGGCAACTATGGCTACACCTTC.

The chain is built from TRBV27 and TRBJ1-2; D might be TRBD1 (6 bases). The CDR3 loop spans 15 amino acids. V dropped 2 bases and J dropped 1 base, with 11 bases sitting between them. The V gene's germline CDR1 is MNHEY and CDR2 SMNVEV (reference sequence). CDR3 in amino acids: CASSLNQGLNYGYTF. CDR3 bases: TGTGCCAGCAGTTTAAATCAGGGGCTTAACTATGGCTACACCTTC.

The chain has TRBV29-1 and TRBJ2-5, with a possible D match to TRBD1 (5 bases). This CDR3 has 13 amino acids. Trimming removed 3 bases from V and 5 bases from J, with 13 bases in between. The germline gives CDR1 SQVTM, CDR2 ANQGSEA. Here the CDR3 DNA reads TGCAGCGTTGACCAGGGAACTTGGGAGACCCAGTACTTC. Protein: CSVDQGTWETQYF.

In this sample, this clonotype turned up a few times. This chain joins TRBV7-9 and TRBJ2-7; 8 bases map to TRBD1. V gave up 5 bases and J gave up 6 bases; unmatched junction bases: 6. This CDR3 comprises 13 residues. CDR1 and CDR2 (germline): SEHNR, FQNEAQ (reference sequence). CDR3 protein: CASSPAGQVEQYV. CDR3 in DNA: TGTGCCAGCAGCCCCGCGGGACAGGTCGAGCAGTACGTC.

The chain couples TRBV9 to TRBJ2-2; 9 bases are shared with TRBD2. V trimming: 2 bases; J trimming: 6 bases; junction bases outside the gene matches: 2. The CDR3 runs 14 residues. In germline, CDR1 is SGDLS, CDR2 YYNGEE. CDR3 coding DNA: TGTGCCAGCAGCGTCAGCGGGGGGCCCGGGGAGCTGTTTTTT. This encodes CASSVSGGPGELFF.

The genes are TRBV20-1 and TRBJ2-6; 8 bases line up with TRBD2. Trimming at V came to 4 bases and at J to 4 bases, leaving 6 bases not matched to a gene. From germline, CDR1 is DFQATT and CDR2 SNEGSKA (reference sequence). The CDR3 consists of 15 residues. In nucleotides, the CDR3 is TGCAGTGCTAAGGGCGGGGGGTCCGGGGCCAACGTCCTGACTTTC. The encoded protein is CSAKGGGSGANVLTF.

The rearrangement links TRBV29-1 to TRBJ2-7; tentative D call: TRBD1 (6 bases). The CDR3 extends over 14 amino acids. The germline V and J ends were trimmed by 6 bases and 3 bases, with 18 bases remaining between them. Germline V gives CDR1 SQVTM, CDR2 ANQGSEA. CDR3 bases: TGCAGCGTAGATCCACAGGGTTTTGGCTACGAGCAGTACTTC. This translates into CSVDPQGFGYEQYF.